A selection of T cell receptor beta chains follows, all from one sample in a study of cytomegalovirus exposure and HLA in healthy donors. The protocol was immunoSEQ multiplex PCR, while the TCRdb copy is restricted to in-frame clones and leaves out a portion. The data show over 150,000 clones, with about 89% seen just once and more than 2.5% held by the top ten. The sequenced material came from PBMCs. These receptors originate from a woman between 18 and 30 years old in good health and CMV-seropositive. Both conserved end residues are part of each CDR3. D genes are given only for firm matches. The listing skips clone size in some rows; elsewhere it reads once, few, many or a size class.

CDR3	DNA	J	V	size	D
CASSSQTGKETQYF	TGTGCCAGCAGCTCGCAGACAGGGAAGGAGACCCAGTACTTC	TRBJ2-5	TRBV11-2	.	TRBD1
CASSSQVRREGYGYTF	TGTGCCAGCAGTTCCCAGGTCCGGCGGGAAGGCTATGGCTACACCTTC	TRBJ1-2	TRBV5-6	.	.
CASGLAPGYEQYF	TGTGCTAGTGGTTTGGCCCCAGGCTACGAGCAGTACTTC	TRBJ2-7	TRBV12-5	few	.
CASSEYLRRGTAYEKLFF	TGTGCCAGCAGTGAATATCTTCGTAGGGGGACAGCTTATGAAAAACTGTTTTTT	TRBJ1-4	TRBV6-1	.	TRBD1
CASSPTRGKTYEQYF	TGCGCCAGCAGCCCTACGCGGGGGAAGACCTACGAGCAGTACTTC	TRBJ2-7	TRBV4-1	few	TRBD2
CASSHPGLASYEQYF	TGTGCCAGCAGCCACCCGGGACTAGCTTCCTACGAGCAGTACTTC	TRBJ2-7	TRBV7-2	.	TRBD2
CASRQGNTEAFF	TGTGCCAGTAGACAGGGGAACACTGAAGCTTTCTTT	TRBJ1-1	TRBV2	.	TRBD1
CASSSQRGTDTQYF	TGTGCCAGCAGCTCCCAGCGGGGCACAGATACGCAGTATTTT	TRBJ2-3	TRBV27	.	.
CASSSAFSGGISPQHF	TGTGCCAGCAGTTCCGCTTTTTCCGGGGGGATCAGCCCCCAGCATTTT	TRBJ1-5	TRBV28	.	.
CAWVEQGSPLHF	TGTGCCTGGGTGGAACAGGGTTCGCCCCTCCACTTT	TRBJ1-6	TRBV30	.	.
CASSPTFREGGDTQYF	TGTGCCAGCAGCCCGACTTTTCGGGAGGGAGGAGATACGCAGTATTTT	TRBJ2-3	TRBV7-3	.	TRBD2
CASSPRDRETYGYTF	TGTGCCAGCAGTCCCCGGGACAGGGAGACTTATGGCTACACCTTC	TRBJ1-2	TRBV28	.	TRBD1
CASSYGITDTQYF	TGTGCCAGCAGCTACGGGATTACGGATACGCAGTATTTT	TRBJ2-3	TRBV7-9	.	.
CASSQKGRVYGYTF	TGCGCCAGCAGTCAAAAGGGGAGGGTCTACGGCTACACCTTC	TRBJ1-2	TRBV23-1	.	.
CASSTPRQRTNLNEQFF	TGCGCCAGCAGCACCCCTAGACAGCGAACAAACCTCAATGAGCAGTTCTTC	TRBJ2-1	TRBV4-1	.	.
CATLPKDRGYNEQFF	TGTGCCACCCTCCCCAAGGACAGGGGCTACAATGAGCAGTTCTTC	TRBJ2-1	TRBV6-6	.	TRBD1
CASSPGAPNTEAFF	TGTGCCAGCTCGCCAGGGGCGCCGAACACTGAAGCTTTCTTT	TRBJ1-1	TRBV18	.	.
CASSLPGDTSSLEQYF	TGCGCCAGCAGCTTGCCGGGGGATACTAGTTCCCTCGAGCAGTACTTC	TRBJ2-7	TRBV5-1	once	.
CASSRTRDRSNEQFF	TGTGCCAGCAGCAGAACCCGGGACAGATCCAATGAGCAGTTCTTC	TRBJ2-1	TRBV7-2	.	TRBD1
CAWSVRSGEQYF	TGTGCCTGGAGTGTCCGGTCGGGGGAGCAGTACTTC	TRBJ2-7	TRBV30	.	.
CASSQVPPTSDSYNEQFF	TGCGCCAGCAGCCAAGTCCCCCCGACTAGCGACTCCTACAATGAGCAGTTCTTC	TRBJ2-1	TRBV4-1	.	TRBD2
CASSSGQLFVYEQYF	TGTGCCAGCAGTTCGGGACAGCTATTCGTCTACGAGCAGTACTTC	TRBJ2-7	TRBV6-5	.	TRBD1
CATSITGSGNTIYF	TGTGCCACCAGCATTACAGGCTCTGGAAACACCATATATTTT	TRBJ1-3	TRBV15	.	.
CASSFLPTGKAYEQYF	TGTGCCAGCAGCTTTCTCCCAACAGGGAAGGCCTACGAGCAGTACTTC	TRBJ2-7	TRBV5-8	.	.
CASSPLTTLQETQYF	TGTGCCAGCAGTCCACTGACTACATTACAAGAGACCCAGTACTTC	TRBJ2-5	TRBV28	.	.
CASSFSGRVSGETQYF	TGTGCCAGCAGCTTTAGCGGGAGGGTGTCGGGGGAGACCCAGTACTTC	TRBJ2-5	TRBV7-3	.	TRBD2
CASSLRRVAGGLSAPTGELFF	TGTGCCAGCAGTTTACGTCGGGTAGCGGGAGGGCTATCAGCTCCCACCGGGGAGCTGTTTTTT	TRBJ2-2	TRBV27	.	TRBD2
CASSQVAYRGRDEKLFF	TGCGCCAGCAGCCAAGTGGCATACAGGGGGCGCGATGAAAAACTGTTTTTT	TRBJ1-4	TRBV4-3	.	TRBD1
CASSAATGYNQPQHF	TGTGCCAGCAGCGCCGCTACAGGGTACAATCAGCCCCAGCATTTT	TRBJ1-5	TRBV28	.	.
CASSPRGGWDTEAFF	TGTGCCAGCTCACCCCGGGGTGGGTGGGACACTGAAGCTTTCTTT	TRBJ1-1	TRBV18	.	.
CASSRGQGTDTQYF	TGTGCCAGCTCACGAGGGCAGGGCACAGATACGCAGTATTTT	TRBJ2-3	TRBV18	.	.
CASSLFRDTEAFF	TGTGCCAGCAGTTTATTCCGGGACACTGAAGCTTTCTTT	TRBJ1-1	TRBV28	.	.
CASSPDRNYGYTF	TGTGCCAGCAGCCCCGACAGGAACTATGGCTACACCTTC	TRBJ1-2	TRBV7-3	.	.
CASNRDSTVHEQYF	TGTGCCAGCAATCGGGACAGTACAGTCCACGAGCAGTACTTC	TRBJ2-7	TRBV6-1	.	TRBD1
CASSPQRSGNQPQHF	TGTGCCAGCAGCCCCCAGCGGTCGGGGAATCAGCCCCAGCATTTT	TRBJ1-5	TRBV21-1	.	.
CSVASTENYGYTF	TGCAGCGTTGCTTCGACAGAGAACTATGGCTACACCTTC	TRBJ1-2	TRBV29-1	.	.
CASSLAGTGRADTQYF	TGCGCCAGCAGCTTGGCCGGGACAGGGCGGGCAGATACGCAGTATTTT	TRBJ2-3	TRBV5-1	.	TRBD1
CASFATRTGSYEQYF	TGTGCCAGCTTCGCTACCCGGACAGGCTCCTACGAGCAGTACTTC	TRBJ2-7	TRBV27	.	TRBD1
CASSTTGTHSIRETQYF	TGTGCCAGCAGCACCACCGGGACTCACTCTATTAGGGAGACCCAGTACTTC	TRBJ2-5	TRBV7-8	.	.
CASSLAFEGRRDNEQFF	TGTGCCAGCAGCTTAGCGTTTGAGGGAAGAAGGGACAATGAGCAGTTCTTC	TRBJ2-1	TRBV7-9	.	.
CASSTWTSETDTQYF	TGTGCCAGCAGCACTTGGACTAGCGAAACAGATACGCAGTATTTT	TRBJ2-3	TRBV9	.	TRBD2
CASSAAGTGGHEQYF	TGTGCCAGCAGTGCCGCCGGGACAGGGGGACACGAGCAGTACTTC	TRBJ2-7	TRBV28	.	TRBD1
CASSLGGTNSPLHF	TGTGCCAGCAGCTTGGGCGGGACCAATTCACCCCTCCACTTT	TRBJ1-6	TRBV7-9	.	.
CASSLPARQSNEKLFF	TGTGCCAGCAGCTTACCGGCGCGACAGAGCAATGAAAAACTGTTTTTT	TRBJ1-4	TRBV7-8	.	.
CASSGQQGIGLNTEAFF	TGCGCCAGCAGTGGCCAACAGGGGATAGGCTTGAACACTGAAGCTTTCTTT	TRBJ1-1	TRBV10-1	.	TRBD1
CASSLGQHNSPLHF	TGTGCCAGCAGCTTAGGACAGCATAATTCACCCCTCCACTTT	TRBJ1-6	TRBV7-9	.	.
CASSPYLGQGGDQPQHF	TGTGCCAGCAGCCCATACCTAGGACAGGGAGGGGATCAGCCCCAGCATTTT	TRBJ1-5	TRBV7-2	.	TRBD1
CASSFSGGGSYNEQFF	TGTGCCAGCAGCTTTAGTGGCGGGGGCTCCTACAATGAGCAGTTCTTC	TRBJ2-1	TRBV7-3	few	TRBD2
CASRLQGNQPQHF	TGTGCCAGCAGATTACAGGGGAATCAGCCCCAGCATTTT	TRBJ1-5	TRBV6-1	.	TRBD1
CASSQDSGFRTEAFF	TGCGCCAGCAGCCAAGATTCGGGTTTTCGGACTGAAGCTTTCTTT	TRBJ1-1	TRBV4-1	.	.
CASSLQGAGRETQYF	TGTGCCAGCTCACTACAGGGGGCAGGAAGAGAGACCCAGTACTTC	TRBJ2-5	TRBV18	.	TRBD1